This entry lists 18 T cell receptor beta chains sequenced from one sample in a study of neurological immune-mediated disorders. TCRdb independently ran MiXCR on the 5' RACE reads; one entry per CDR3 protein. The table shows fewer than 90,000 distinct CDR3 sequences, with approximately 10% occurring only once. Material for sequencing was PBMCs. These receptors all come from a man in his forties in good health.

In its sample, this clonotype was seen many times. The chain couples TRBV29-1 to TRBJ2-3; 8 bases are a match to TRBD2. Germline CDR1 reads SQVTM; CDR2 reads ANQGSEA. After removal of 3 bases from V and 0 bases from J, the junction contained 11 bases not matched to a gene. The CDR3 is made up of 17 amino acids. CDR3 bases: TGCAGCGTTGAGGGTAGCGGGACTATCGCTAGCACAGATACGCAGTATTTT. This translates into CSVEGSGTIASTDTQYF.

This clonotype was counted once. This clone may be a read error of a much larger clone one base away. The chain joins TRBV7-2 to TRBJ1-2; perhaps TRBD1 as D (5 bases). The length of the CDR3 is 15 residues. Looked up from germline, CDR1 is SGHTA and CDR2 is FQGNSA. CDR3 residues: CASSLYRQTDYVYTF. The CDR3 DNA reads TGTGCCAGCAGCTTATATCGACAGACTGACTATGTCTACACCTTC. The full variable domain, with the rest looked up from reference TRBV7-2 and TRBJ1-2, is GAGVSQSPSNKVTEKGKDVELRCDPISGHTALYWYRQSLGQGLEFLIYFQGNSAPDKSGLPSDRFSAERTGGSVSTLTIQRTQQEDSAVYLCASSLYRQTDYVYTFGSGTRLTVV.

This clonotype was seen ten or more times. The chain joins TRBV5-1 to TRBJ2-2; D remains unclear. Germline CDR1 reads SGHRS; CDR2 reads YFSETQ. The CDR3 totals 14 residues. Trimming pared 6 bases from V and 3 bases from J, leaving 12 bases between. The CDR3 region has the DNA TGCGCCAGCAACCCCGACGCCTACACCGGGGAGCTGTTTTTT. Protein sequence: CASNPDAYTGELFF. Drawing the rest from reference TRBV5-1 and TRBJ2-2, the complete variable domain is KAGVTQTPRYLIKTRGQQVTLSCSPISGHRSVSWYQQTPGQGLQFLFEYFSETQRNKGNFPGRFSGRQFSNSRSEMNVSTLELGDSALYLCASNPDAYTGELFFGEGSRLTVL.

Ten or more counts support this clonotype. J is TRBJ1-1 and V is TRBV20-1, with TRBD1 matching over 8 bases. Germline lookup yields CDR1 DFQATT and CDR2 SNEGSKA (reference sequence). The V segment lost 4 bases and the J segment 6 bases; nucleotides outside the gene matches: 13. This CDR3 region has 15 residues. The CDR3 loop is CSATQGALLMAEAFF. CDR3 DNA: TGCAGTGCTACGCAGGGGGCGCTTCTTATGGCTGAAGCTTTCTTT.

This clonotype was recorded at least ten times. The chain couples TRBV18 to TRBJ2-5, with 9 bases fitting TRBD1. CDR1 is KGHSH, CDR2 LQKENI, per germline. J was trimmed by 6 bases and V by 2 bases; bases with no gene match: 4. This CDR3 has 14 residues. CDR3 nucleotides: TGTGCCAGCTCACCAGGGACAGGGTCTCAGACCCAGTACTTC. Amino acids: CASSPGTGSQTQYF.

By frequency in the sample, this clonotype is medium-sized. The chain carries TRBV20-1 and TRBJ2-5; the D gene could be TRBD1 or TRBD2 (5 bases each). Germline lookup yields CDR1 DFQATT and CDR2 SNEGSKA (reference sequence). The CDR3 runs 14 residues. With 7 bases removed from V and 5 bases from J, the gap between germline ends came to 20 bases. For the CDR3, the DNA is TGCAGTGTCCTGCCACGGCAGGGCGGGGAGACCCAGTACTTC. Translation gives CSVLPRQGGETQYF.

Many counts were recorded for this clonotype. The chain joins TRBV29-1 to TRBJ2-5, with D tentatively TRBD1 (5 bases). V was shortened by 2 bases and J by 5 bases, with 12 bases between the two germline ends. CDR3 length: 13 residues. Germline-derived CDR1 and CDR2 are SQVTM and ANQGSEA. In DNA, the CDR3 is TGCAGCGTTGAAAAGGGCAGGGCTGAGACCCAGTACTTC. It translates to CSVEKGRAETQYF.

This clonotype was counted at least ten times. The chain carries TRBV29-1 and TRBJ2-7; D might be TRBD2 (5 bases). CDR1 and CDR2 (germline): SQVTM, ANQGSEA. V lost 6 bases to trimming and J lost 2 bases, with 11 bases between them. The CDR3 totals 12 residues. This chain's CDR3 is CSVASGTYEQYF. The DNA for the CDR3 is TGCAGCGTGGCATCGGGGACCTACGAGCAGTACTTC.

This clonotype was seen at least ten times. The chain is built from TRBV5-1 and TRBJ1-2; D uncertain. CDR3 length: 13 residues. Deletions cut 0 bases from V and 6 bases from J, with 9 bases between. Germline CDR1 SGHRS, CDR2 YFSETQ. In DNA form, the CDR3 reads TGCGCCAGCAGCTTGGAAAGGGAAAATGGCTACACCTTC. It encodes CASSLERENGYTF.

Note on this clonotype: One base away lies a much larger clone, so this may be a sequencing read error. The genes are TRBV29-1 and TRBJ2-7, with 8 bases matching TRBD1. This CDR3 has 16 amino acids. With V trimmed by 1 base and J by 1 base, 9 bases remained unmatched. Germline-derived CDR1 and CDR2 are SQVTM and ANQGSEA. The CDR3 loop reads CSVEGAGGVASYEQYF. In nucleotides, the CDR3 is TGCAGCGTTGAAGGTGCAGGGGGCGTGGCGTCCTACGAGCAGTACTTC.

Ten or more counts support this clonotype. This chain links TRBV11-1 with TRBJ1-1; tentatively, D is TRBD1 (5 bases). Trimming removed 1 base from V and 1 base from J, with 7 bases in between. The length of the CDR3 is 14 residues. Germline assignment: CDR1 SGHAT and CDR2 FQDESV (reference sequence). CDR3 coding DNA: TGTGCCAGCAGCTTAGGACAGTCGAACACTGAAGCTTTCTTT. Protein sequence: CASSLGQSNTEAFF.

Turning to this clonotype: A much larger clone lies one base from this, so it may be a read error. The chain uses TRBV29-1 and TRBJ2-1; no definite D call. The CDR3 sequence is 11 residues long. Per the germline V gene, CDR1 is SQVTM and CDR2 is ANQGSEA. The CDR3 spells CSGGEYNEEFF. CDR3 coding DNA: TGCAGCGGAGGAGAATACAATGAGGAGTTCTTC.

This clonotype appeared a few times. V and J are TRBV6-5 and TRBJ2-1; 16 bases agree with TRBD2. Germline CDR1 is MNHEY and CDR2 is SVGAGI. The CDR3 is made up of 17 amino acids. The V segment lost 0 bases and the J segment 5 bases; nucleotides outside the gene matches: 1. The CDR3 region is CASSYSGTSGGDNEQFF. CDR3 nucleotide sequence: TGTGCCAGCAGTTACTCAGGGACTAGCGGGGGGGACAATGAGCAGTTCTTC.

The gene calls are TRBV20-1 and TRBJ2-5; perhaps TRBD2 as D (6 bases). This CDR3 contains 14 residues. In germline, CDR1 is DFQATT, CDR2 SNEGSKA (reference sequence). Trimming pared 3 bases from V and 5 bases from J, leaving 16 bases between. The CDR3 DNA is TGCAGTGCTAGGGATGCGGGGAGGTGGGAGACCCAGTACTTC. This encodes CSARDAGRWETQYF.

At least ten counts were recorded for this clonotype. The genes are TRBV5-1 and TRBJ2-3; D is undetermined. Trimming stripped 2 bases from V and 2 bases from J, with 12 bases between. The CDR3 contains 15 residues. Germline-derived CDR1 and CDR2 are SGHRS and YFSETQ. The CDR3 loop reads CASSFSVPLTDTQYF. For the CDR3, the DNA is TGCGCCAGCAGCTTCAGCGTCCCTCTCACAGATACGCAGTATTTT.

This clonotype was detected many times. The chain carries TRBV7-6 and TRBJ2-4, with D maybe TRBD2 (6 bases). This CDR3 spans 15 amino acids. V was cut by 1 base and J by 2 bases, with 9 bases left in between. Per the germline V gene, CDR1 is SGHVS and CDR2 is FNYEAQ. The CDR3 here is CASSLGGVSKNIQYF. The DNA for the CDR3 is TGTGCCAGCAGCTTAGGGGGGGTGTCCAAAAACATTCAGTACTTC. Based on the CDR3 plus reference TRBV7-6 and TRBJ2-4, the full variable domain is GAGVSQSPRYKVTKRGQDVALRCDPISGHVSLYWYRQALGQGPEFLTYFNYEAQQDKSGLPNDRFSAERPEGSISTLTIQRTEQRDSAMYRCASSLGGVSKNIQYFGAGTRLSVL.

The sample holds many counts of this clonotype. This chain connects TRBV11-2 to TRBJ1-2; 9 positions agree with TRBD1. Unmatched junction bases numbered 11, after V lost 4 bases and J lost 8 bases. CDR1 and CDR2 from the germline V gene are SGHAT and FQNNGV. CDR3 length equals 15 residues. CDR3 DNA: TGTGCCAGCAGCTCGCCATGGACAGGGGCAAAGGGCTACACCTTC. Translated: CASSSPWTGAKGYTF. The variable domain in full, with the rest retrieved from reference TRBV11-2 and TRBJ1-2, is EAGVAQSPRYKIIEKRQSVAFWCNPISGHATLYWYQQILGQGPKLLIQFQNNGVVDDSQLPKDRFSAERLKGVDSTLKIQPAKLEDSAVYLCASSSPWTGAKGYTFGSGTRLTVV.

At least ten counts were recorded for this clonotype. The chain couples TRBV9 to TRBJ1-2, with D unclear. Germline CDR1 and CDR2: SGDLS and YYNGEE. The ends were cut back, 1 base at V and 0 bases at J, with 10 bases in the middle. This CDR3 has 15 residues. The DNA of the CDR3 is TGTGCCAGCAGCGTATTTGCAGCAGCTAACTATGGCTACACCTTC. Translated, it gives CASSVFAAANYGYTF. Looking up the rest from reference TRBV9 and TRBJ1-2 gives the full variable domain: DSGVTQTPKHLITATGQRVTLRCSPRSGDLSVYWYQQSLDQGLQFLIQYYNGEERAKGNILERFSAQQFPDLHSELNLSSLELGDSALYFCASSVFAAANYGYTFGSGTRLTVV.